This T cell receptor beta chain came from a study of cytomegalovirus exposure and HLA in healthy donors. This CDR3 region has 19 residues. Germline V CDR1 and CDR2: LGHNA, YSLEER. V dropped 1 base and J dropped 4; count of bases not matched to a gene: 13. The assay was immunoSEQ multiplex PCR, and TCRdb's table has in-frame clones only and misses some. Among approximately 160,000 clones listed, under 95% were seen once. Material for sequencing was PBMCs. This chain joins TRBV4-3 and TRBJ2-1, with 10 bases fitting TRBD2. The sequence was obtained from a young woman in good health and CMV-seropositive. CDR3 nucleotide sequence: TGCGCCAGCAGCCAAGTGAGGGCGCTAGCGGGAGAGAGGTACAATGAGCAGTTCTTC. Encoded protein: CASSQVRALAGERYNEQFF.